This T cell receptor beta chain was obtained from a study of CXCR3-negative and CXCR3-positive naive CD8 T cells. Whole-study context: The dataset comprises about 135 million TRB reads in total, with about 1.5 +/- 0.3 million reads per library. General study results and limits: Memory cells differed in TRBV-TRBJ usage, but naive CXCR3-negative and CXCR3-positive cells had similar usage. Naive cells with CXCR3 showed TRB CDR3s that were more hydrophobic than those in CXCR3-negative naive cells.

Via 5' RACE with UMI labels, TRB cDNA libraries were prepared. TCRdb derives one entry per CDR3 protein from the 5' RACE reads, leaving out DNA. The sample has 120,000 to 150,000 distinct CDR3 sequences. For this clonotype: What it binds is unknown.

The clonotype originates from a human donor in good health. Some clones in this sample may be carry-over from other donors' samples. The sequencing input was naive CXCR3+ CD8+ T cells from blood. Subset specified: CD45RO-CCR7+CD27+CD95- naive CD8+ T cells expressing CXCR3 (TNR3+).

The CDR3 here is CASHVQDNYGYTF. This rearrangement joins TRBV7-2 to TRBJ1-2; the D call from TCRdb, TRBD1, cannot be confirmed without DNA. CDR1 and CDR2 (germline): SGHTA, FQGNSA. This CDR3 has 13 residues.